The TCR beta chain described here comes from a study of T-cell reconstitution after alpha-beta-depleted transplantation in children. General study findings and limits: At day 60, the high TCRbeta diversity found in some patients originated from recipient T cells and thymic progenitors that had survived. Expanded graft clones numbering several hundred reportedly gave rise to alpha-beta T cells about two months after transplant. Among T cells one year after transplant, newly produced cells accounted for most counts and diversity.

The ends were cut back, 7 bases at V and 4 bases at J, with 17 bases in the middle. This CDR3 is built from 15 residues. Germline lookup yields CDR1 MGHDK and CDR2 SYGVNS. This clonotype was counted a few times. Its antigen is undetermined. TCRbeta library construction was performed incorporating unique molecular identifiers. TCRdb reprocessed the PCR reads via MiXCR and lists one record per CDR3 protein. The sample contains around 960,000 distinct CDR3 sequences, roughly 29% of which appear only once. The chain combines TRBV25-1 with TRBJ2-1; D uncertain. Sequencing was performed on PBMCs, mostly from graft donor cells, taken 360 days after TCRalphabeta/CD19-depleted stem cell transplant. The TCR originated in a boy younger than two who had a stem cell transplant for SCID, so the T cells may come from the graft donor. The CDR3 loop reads CASMGTGHRYNEQFF. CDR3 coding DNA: TGTGCCAGCATGGGCACGGGTCATCGATACAATGAGCAGTTCTTC.